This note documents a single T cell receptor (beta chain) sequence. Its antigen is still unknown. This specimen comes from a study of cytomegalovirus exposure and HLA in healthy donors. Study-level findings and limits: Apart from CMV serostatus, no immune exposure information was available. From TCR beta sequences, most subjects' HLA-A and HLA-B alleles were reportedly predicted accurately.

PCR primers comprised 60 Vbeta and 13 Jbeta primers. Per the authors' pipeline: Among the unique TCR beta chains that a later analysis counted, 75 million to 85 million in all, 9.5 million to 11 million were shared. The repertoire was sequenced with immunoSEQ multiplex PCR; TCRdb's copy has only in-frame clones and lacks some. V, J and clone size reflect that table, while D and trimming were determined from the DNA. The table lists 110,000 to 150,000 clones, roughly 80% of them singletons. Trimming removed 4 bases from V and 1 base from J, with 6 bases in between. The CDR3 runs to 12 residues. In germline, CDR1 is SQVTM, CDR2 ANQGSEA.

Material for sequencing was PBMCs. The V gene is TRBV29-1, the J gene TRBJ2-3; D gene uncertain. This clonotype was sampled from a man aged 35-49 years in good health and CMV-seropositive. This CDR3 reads CSVVPGTDTQYF. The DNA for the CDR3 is TGCAGCGTTGTTCCAGGCACAGATACGCAGTATTTT.